Each of the 10 T cell receptor beta chains below was sequenced from the same sample in a study of T cell responses to AZD1222 COVID-19 vaccine. Generated by immunoSEQ multiplex PCR, the TCRdb table keeps only in-frame clones and is missing some. This sample has about 110,000 clones; 65% to 85% occur once, and the top ten carry around 4.6%. This specimen was peripheral blood, taken on day 0 of AZD1222 vaccination. The source of these receptors is an adult in good health.

The rearrangement links TRBV11-3 to TRBJ1-3; D call uncertain. The CDR3 runs 15 residues. Germline V gives CDR1 SGHNT, CDR2 YENEEA. The V and J ends lost 1 base and 0 bases respectively, with 7 bases between them. CDR3 residues: CASSLGGHSGNTIYF. CDR3 coding DNA: TGTGCCAGCAGCTTAGGAGGGCACTCTGGAAACACCATATATTTT.

In its sample, this clone was seen once. J is TRBJ2-5 and V is TRBV7-2; D might be TRBD1 or TRBD2, each matching 5 bases. V was clipped by 5 bases and J by 5 bases, with 12 bases between them. The germline gives CDR1 SGHTA, CDR2 FQGNSA. The CDR3 length is 13 residues. CDR3 DNA: TGTGCCAGCAGCCCCGGGACCGCGGAGACCCAGTACTTC. Protein product: CASSPGTAETQYF.

The genes are TRBV28 and TRBJ1-4, with D unresolved. The CDR3 consists of 14 residues. Trimming cost V 6 bases and J 11 bases, with 19 bases left between them. Germline lookup yields CDR1 MDHEN and CDR2 SYDVKM. The CDR3 protein is CASRRTGEGGKLFF. The DNA of the CDR3 is TGTGCCAGCAGACGGACTGGGGAGGGTGGGAAACTGTTTTTT.

V gene TRBV15 combines with J gene TRBJ2-2, with unresolved D. CDR1 LNHNV and CDR2 YYDKDF come from the germline V gene (reference sequence). The length of the CDR3 is 16 residues. Trimming removed 1 base from V and 1 base from J, with 10 bases in between. DNA for the CDR3: TGTGCCACCAGCAGAGGGAGCTCGGGGAACACCGGGGAGCTGTTTTTT. It yields the protein CATSRGSSGNTGELFF.

The rearrangement uses TRBV28 and TRBJ2-2, with TRBD2 matching over 7 bases. This CDR3 comprises 17 residues. The V and J ends lost 3 bases and 2 bases, in that order; junction bases with no gene match: 9. The germline V gene has CDR1 MDHEN and CDR2 SYDVKM. In nucleotides, the CDR3 is TGTGCCAGCAGTTTCCTAGGAAGGGAGGGAAACACCGGGGAGCTGTTTTTT. This encodes CASSFLGREGNTGELFF.

This chain links TRBV27 with TRBJ2-7; D is unresolved. The CDR3 has 14 residues. Germline lookup yields CDR1 MNHEY and CDR2 SMNVEV (reference sequence). Trimming pared 3 bases from V and 1 base from J, leaving 10 bases between. The CDR3 sequence: CASSFRMDSYEQYF. The DNA of the CDR3 is TGTGCCAGCAGTTTTAGAATGGATTCCTACGAGCAGTACTTC.

The chain couples TRBV19 to TRBJ2-1, with D uncertain. The CDR3 length is 11 residues. Trimming cost V 6 bases and J 4 bases, with 4 bases left between them. The V gene's germline CDR1 is LNHDA and CDR2 SQIVND (reference sequence). Written as DNA, the CDR3 is TGTGCCAGTAGCAGGTACAATGAGCAGTTCTTC. This codes for CASSRYNEQFF. Filled out from reference TRBV19 and TRBJ2-1, the complete variable domain reads DGGITQSPKYLFRKEGQNVTLSCEQNLNHDAMYWYRQDPGQGLRLIYYSQIVNDFQKGDIAEGYSVSREKKESFPLTVTSAQKNPTAFYLCASSRYNEQFFGPGTRLTVL.

The gene calls are TRBV25-1 and TRBJ1-1; unclear D gene. Looked up from germline, CDR1 is MGHDK and CDR2 is SYGVNS. Trimming removed 8 bases from V and 2 bases from J, with 15 bases in between. CDR3 length: 14 amino acids. The chain's CDR3 is CASSRTGTNTEAFF. Written as DNA, the CDR3 is TGTGCCAGCTCACGGACGGGAACTAACACTGAAGCTTTCTTT. Full variable domain (missing parts from reference TRBV25-1 and TRBJ1-1): EADIYQTPRYLVIGTGKKITLECSQTMGHDKMYWYQQDPGMELHLIHYSYGVNSTEKGDLSSESTVSRIRTEHFPLTLESARPSHTSQYLCASSRTGTNTEAFFGQGTRLTVV.

This clone was counted a single time. The chain combines TRBV19 with TRBJ1-6, with a possible D match to TRBD1 (6 bases). From germline, CDR1 is LNHDA and CDR2 SQIVND (reference sequence). The V end was cut by 9 bases, the J end by 8 bases, with 8 bases between. This CDR3 has 11 amino acids. As DNA, the CDR3 is TGTGCCAGGGCAGGGGATTCACCCCTCCACTTT. It yields the protein CARAGDSPLHF.

The V call is TRBV5-6, the J call TRBJ1-5, with a tentative D call TRBD1 (5 bases). Trimming removed 4 bases at V and 11 bases at J, with 19 bases between. Germline lookup yields CDR1 SGHDT and CDR2 YYEEEE. The CDR3 sequence is 14 residues long. CDR3: CASSPQRGSDSQHF. The CDR3 DNA reads as TGTGCCAGCAGCCCCCAACGGGGCAGTGACTCCCAGCATTTT.